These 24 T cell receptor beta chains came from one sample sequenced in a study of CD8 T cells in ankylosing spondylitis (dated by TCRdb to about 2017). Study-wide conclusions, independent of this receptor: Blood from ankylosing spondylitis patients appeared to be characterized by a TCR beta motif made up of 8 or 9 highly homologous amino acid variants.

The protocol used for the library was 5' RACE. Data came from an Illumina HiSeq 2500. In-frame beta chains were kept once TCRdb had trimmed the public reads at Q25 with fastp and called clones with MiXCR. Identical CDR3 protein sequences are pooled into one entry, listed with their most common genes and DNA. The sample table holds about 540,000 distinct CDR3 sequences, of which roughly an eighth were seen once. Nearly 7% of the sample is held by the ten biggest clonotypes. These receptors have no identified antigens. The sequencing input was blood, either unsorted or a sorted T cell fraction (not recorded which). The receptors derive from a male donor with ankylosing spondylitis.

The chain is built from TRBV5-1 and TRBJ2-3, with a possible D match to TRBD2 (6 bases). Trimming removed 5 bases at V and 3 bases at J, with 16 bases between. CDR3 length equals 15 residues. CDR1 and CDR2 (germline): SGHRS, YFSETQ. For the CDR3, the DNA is TGCGCCAGCAGATCCCAACTAGCCCCTACAGATACGCAGTATTTT. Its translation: CASRSQLAPTDTQYF.

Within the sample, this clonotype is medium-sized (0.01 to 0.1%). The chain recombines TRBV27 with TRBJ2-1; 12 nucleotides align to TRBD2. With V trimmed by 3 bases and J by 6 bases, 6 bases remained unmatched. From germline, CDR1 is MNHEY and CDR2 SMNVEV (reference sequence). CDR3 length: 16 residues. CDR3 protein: CASSLSLAGGPNEQFF. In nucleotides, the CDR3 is TGTGCCAGCAGTTTGAGTCTAGCGGGAGGGCCCAATGAGCAGTTCTTC.

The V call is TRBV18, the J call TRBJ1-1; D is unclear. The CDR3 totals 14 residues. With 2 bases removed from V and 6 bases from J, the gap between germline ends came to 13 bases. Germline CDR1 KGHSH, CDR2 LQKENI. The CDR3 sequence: CASSPTDTGAEAFF. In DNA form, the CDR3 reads TGTGCCAGCTCACCAACCGATACTGGGGCTGAAGCTTTCTTT.

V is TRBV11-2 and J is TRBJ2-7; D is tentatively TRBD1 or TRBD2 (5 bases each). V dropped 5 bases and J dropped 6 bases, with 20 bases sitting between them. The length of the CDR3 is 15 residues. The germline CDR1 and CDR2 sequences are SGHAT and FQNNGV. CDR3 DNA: TGTGCCAGCAGCCCGGGGACGGTTTGGCTCTCCGAGCAGTACGTC. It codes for CASSPGTVWLSEQYV.

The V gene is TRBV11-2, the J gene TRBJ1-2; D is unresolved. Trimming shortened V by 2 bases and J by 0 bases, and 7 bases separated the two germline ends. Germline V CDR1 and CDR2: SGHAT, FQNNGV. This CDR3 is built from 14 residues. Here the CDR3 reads CASSLHTANYGYTF. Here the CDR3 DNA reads TGTGCCAGCAGCTTACATACGGCTAACTATGGCTACACCTTC.

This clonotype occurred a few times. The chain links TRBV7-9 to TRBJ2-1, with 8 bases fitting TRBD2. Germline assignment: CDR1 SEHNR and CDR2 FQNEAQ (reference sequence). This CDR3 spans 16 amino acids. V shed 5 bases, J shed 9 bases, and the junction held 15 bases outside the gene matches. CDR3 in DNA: TGTGCCAGCAGCGGAGCCGGGACTAGGTACTCTGGTGAGCAGTTCTTC. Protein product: CASSGAGTRYSGEQFF. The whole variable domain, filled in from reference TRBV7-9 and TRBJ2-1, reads DTGVSQNPRHKITKRGQNVTFRCDPISEHNRLYWYRQTLGQGPEFLTYFQNEAQLEKSRLLSDRFSAERPKGSFSTLEIQRTEQGDSAMYLCASSGAGTRYSGEQFFGPGTRLTVL.

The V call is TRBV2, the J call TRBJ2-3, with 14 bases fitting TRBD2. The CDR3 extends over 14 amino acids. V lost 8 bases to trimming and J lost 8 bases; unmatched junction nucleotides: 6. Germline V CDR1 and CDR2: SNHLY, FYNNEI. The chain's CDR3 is CASGTSGSEGTQYF. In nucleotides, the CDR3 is TGTGCCAGCGGGACTAGCGGGAGCGAGGGTACGCAGTATTTT.

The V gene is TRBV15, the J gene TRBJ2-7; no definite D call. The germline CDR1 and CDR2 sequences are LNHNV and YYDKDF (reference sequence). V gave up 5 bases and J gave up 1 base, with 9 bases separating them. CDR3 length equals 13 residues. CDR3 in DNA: TGTGCCACCAGCCTGGACCAATCCTACGAGCAGTACTTC. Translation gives CATSLDQSYEQYF.

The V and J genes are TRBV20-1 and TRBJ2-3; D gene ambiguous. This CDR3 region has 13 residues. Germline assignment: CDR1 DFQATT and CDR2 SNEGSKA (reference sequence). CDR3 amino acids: CSAVDVVEDTQYF. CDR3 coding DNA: TGCAGCGCGGTGGACGTAGTGGAGGATACGCAGTATTTT.

The CDR3 DNA sequence: TGCAGCGTTGAGGGACAGGCAGGGGAGACCCAGTACTTC. Protein product: CSVEGQAGETQYF. V usage is TRBV29-1 and J usage is TRBJ2-5; 8 bases map to TRBD1. This CDR3 comprises 13 residues. Germline trimming cut 3 bases from V and 5 bases from J; bases unmatched to any gene: 5. Germline V gene data show CDR1 as SQVTM and CDR2 as ANQGSEA.

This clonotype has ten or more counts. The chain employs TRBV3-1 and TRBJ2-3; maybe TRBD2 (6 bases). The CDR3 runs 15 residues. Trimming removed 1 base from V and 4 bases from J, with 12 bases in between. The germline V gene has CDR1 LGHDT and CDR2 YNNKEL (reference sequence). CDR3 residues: CASSQVVGGADTQYF. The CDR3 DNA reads TGTGCCAGCAGCCAAGTCGTGGGAGGAGCAGATACGCAGTATTTT.

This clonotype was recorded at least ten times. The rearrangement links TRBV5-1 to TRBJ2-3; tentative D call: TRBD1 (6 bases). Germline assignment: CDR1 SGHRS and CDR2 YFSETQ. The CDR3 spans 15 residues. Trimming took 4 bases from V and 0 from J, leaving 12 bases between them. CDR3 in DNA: TGCGCCAGCAGCCCAGGGGCTACTAGCACAGATACGCAGTATTTT. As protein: CASSPGATSTDTQYF.

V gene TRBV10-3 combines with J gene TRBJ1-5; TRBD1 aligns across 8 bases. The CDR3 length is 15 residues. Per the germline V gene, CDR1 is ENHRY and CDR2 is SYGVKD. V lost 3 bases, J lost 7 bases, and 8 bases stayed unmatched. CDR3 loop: CAISDSQGVGQPQHF. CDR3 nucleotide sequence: TGTGCCATCAGTGACTCACAGGGGGTCGGGCAGCCCCAGCATTTT.

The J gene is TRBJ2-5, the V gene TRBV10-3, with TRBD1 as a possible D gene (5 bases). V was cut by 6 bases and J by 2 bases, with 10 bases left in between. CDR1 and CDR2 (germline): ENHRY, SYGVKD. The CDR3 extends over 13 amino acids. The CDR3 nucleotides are TGTGCCATCAGCCGCGACAGTCAAGAGACCCAGTACTTC. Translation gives CAISRDSQETQYF.

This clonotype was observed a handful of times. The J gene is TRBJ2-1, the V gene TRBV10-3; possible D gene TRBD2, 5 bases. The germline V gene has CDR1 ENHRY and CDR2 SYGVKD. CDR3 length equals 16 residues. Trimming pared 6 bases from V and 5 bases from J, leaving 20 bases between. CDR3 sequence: CAISGEGRAGNNEQFF. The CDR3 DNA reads TGTGCCATCAGCGGAGAAGGACGTGCCGGGAACAATGAGCAGTTCTTC.

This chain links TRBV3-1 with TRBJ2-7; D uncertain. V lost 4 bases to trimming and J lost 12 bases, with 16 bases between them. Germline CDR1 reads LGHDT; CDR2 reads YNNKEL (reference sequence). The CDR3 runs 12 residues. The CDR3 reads CASSLLDGVRYV. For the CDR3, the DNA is TGTGCCAGCAGCCTCCTAGACGGCGTGCGGTACGTC.

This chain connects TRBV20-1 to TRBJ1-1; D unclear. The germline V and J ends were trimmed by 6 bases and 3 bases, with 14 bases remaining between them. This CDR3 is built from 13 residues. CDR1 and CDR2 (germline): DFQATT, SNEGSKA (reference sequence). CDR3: CSAPPGPYTEAFF. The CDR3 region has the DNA TGCAGTGCCCCCCCAGGCCCGTACACTGAAGCTTTCTTT.

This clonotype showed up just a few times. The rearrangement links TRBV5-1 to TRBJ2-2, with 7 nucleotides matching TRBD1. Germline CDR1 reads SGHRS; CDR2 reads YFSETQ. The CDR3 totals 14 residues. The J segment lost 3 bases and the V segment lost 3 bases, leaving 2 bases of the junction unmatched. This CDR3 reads CASSSGQYTGELFF. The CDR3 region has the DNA TGCGCCAGCAGCTCGGGACAGTACACCGGGGAGCTGTTTTTT.

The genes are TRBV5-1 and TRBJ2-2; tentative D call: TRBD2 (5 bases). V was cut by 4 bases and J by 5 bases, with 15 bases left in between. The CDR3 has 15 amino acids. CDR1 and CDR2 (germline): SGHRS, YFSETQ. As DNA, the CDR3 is TGCGCCAGCAGCCCGGAAGGCGGGCAAACCGGGGAGCTGTTTTTT. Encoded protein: CASSPEGGQTGELFF.

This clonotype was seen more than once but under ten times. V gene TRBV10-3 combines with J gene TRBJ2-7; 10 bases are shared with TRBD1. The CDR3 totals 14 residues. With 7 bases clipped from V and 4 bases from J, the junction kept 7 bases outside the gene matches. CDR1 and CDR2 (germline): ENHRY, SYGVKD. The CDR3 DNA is TGTGCCATCAAAGGGGGGACAGGGGATTACGAGCAGTACTTC. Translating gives CAIKGGTGDYEQYF.

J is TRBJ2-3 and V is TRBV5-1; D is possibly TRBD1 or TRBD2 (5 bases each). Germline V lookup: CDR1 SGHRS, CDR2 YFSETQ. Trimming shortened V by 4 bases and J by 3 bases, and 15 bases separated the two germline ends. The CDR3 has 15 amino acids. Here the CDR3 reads CASSRSGTTTDTQYF. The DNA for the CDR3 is TGCGCCAGCAGCCGATCCGGGACGACGACAGATACGCAGTATTTT.

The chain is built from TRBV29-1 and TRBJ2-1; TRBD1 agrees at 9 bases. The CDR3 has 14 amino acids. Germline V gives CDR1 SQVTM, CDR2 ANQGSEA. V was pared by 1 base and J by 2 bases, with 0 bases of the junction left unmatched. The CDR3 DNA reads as TGCAGCGTTGAAGGGACAGGGGCCTACAATGAGCAGTTCTTC. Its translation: CSVEGTGAYNEQFF.

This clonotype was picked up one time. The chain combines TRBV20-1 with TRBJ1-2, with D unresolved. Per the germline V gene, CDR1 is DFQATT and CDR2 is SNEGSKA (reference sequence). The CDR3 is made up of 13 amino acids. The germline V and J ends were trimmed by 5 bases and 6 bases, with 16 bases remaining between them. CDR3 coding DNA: TGCAGTGCTTTATCGACCTTGGGTGATGGCTACACCTTC. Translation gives CSALSTLGDGYTF.

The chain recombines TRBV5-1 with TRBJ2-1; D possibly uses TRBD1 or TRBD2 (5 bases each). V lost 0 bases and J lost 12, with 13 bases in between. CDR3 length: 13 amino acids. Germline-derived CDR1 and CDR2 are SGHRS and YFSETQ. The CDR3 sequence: CASSLVPGPVQFF. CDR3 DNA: TGCGCCAGCAGCTTGGTTCCGGGGCCTGTGCAGTTCTTC.